These T cell receptor beta chains were read from a single sample in a study of cytotoxic CD8 clonotypes in ibrutinib-treated CLL. Using immunoSEQ multiplex PCR, the repertoire was profiled, and TCRdb retains in-frame clones only, with some absent. The sample shows hundreds of thousands of clones, about three quarters of them seen only once. The sequences come from PBMCs, collected after 24 months of ibrutinib treatment. These receptors were taken from a human donor with chronic lymphocytic leukemia. Both conserved end residues are part of each CDR3. D genes are given only for firm matches. Some rows mark clone size as missing; the rest say once, few, many or name a class of expanded clone.

>NA|TRBV2|TRBJ1-5|NA
TGTGCCAGCAGTGAGGGCAGCAATCAGCCCCAGCATTTT
CASSEGSNQPQHF
>NA|TRBV4-1|TRBJ1-4|NA
TGCGCCAGCAGCCTATCGGACGAGAATGAAAAACTGTTTTTT
CASSLSDENEKLFF
>NA|TRBV6-5|TRBJ2-7|NA
TGTGCCACTCCTAGAGGATACGAGCAGTACTTC
CATPRGYEQYF
>NA|TRBV5-1|TRBJ1-3|NA
TGCGCCAGCAGCTTTTCTGGGGGGATCGACACCATATATTTT
CASSFSGGIDTIYF
>NA|TRBV4-2|TRBJ2-5|NA
TGTGCCAGCAGCCCAAGACAGCGAGAGACCCAGTACTTC
CASSPRQRETQYF
>NA|TRBV7-2|TRBJ2-7|NA
TGTGCCAGCAGCCAGGGCTGGGGACGCGAGCAGTACTTC
CASSQGWGREQYF
>NA|TRBV18|TRBJ1-4|NA
TGTGCCAGCTCACCGGTGCAGGGGCATGCAACTAATGAAAAACTGTTTTTT
CASSPVQGHATNEKLFF
>NA|TRBV4-2|TRBJ2-5|NA
TGTGCCAGCAGCCAAGCCGATCTAGGGGTGAAAGAGACCCAGTACTTC
CASSQADLGVKETQYF
>NA|TRBV4-2|TRBJ1-1|NA
TGTGCCAGCAGCCAGAGGGGGGGAGGGAACACTGAAGCTTTCTTT
CASSQRGGGNTEAFF
>NA|TRBV25-1|TRBJ2-1|NA
TGTGCCAGCAGTGACGCCCCATATTCCTACAATGAGCAGTTCTTC
CASSDAPYSYNEQFF
>NA|TRBV2|TRBJ1-5|NA
TGTGCCAGCAGTGAAGCGCTTTATAGCAATCAGCCCCAGCATTTT
CASSEALYSNQPQHF
>NA|TRBV18|TRBJ2-1|NA
TGTGCCAGCTCACCCTTGAATGAGCAGTTCTTC
CASSPLNEQFF
>NA|TRBV4-3|TRBJ1-1|NA
TGCGCCAGCAGCCAAGATGGGACCACTGAAGCTTTCTTT
CASSQDGTTEAFF
>NA|TRBV4-1|TRBJ2-7|few
TGCGCCAGCAGCCAGGACCCTGGGACCCGCTACGAGCAGTACTTC
CASSQDPGTRYEQYF
>TRBD1|TRBV28|TRBJ1-4|few
TGTGCCAGCAGTGACGGACAGGGTAGGGAAAAACTGTTTTTT
CASSDGQGREKLFF
>TRBD2|TRBV5-1|TRBJ2-3|NA
TGCGCCAGCAGCCATTCGAGCGGGACGTCAGATACGCAGTATTTT
CASSHSSGTSDTQYF
>NA|TRBV19|TRBJ2-3|once
TGTGCCAGTAGTGCGACAGCTAGCACAGATACGCAGTATTTT
CASSATASTDTQYF
>NA|TRBV7-2|TRBJ1-5|NA
TGTGCCAGCAGCTCCTGGGGAAATCAGCCCCAGCATTTT
CASSSWGNQPQHF
>NA|TRBV25-1|TRBJ2-5|once
TGTGCCAGCAGTCCACTGGGTTACTCTACGTACCAAGAGACCCAGTACTTC
CASSPLGYSTYQETQYF
>NA|TRBV28|TRBJ1-3|NA
TGTGCCAGCAGTTTAGTGGCGGCCGGCCGAAACACCATATATTTT
CASSLVAAGRNTIYF
>NA|TRBV6-1|TRBJ1-5|NA
TGTGCCAGCAATTTTGACTCTCTCAATCAGCCCCAGCATTTT
CASNFDSLNQPQHF
>NA|TRBV27|TRBJ2-5|NA
TGTGCCAGCAGTATGGGGGGCCGAAGCCAAGAGACCCAGTACTTC
CASSMGGRSQETQYF
>TRBD2|TRBV25-1|TRBJ2-1|once
TGTGCCAGCACCCGGAGAGCGGGAGGGTGGAGTGAGCAGTTCTTC
CASTRRAGGWSEQFF
>NA|TRBV6-5|TRBJ2-1|NA
TGTGCCAGCAGTTACGGGGGGGAGCAGTTCTTC
CASSYGGEQFF
>TRBD1|TRBV29-1|TRBJ2-1|NA
TGCAGCGTTTGTCTTGGGGACAGGCGCTACAATGAGCAGTTCTTC
CSVCLGDRRYNEQFF
>TRBD1|TRBV28|TRBJ2-7|few
TGTGCCAGCAGTTCACCCGACAGGGCAAACTCCTTC
CASSSPDRANSF
>TRBD1|TRBV29-1|TRBJ2-1|NA
TGCAGCGTTGAGGGCCTACAGGGGGGCACCTCCTACAATGAGCAGTTCTTC
CSVEGLQGGTSYNEQFF
>NA|TRBV5-1|TRBJ2-1|NA
TGCGCCAGCAGCTTGGAGGGGGTGAGGGATGAGCAGTTCTTC
CASSLEGVRDEQFF
>TRBD2|TRBV10-3|TRBJ2-3|NA
TGTGCCACCGGGAGGGGCACAGATACGCAGTATTTT
CATGRGTDTQYF
>NA|TRBV27|TRBJ2-7|NA
TGTGCCAGCAGATTTGGGGTCTACGAGCAGTACTTC
CASRFGVYEQYF
>TRBD2|TRBV19|TRBJ2-2|NA
TGTGCCAGTAGTATCCGGGGACTAGCGGCGAACACCGGGGAGCTGTTTTTT
CASSIRGLAANTGELFF
>NA|TRBV15|TRBJ2-6|many
TGTGCCACCAGCAGAGAGGGCGAGGGGTCTGGGGCCAACGTCCTGACTTTC
CATSREGEGSGANVLTF
>NA|TRBV30|TRBJ2-3|NA
TGTGCCTGGACCCTCGTGGTAGCGGGCACAGATACGCAGTATTTT
CAWTLVVAGTDTQYF
>NA|TRBV6-6|TRBJ2-7|few
TGTGCCAGCAGTCACGAGGGACAAAAGACCCACGAGCAGTACTTC
CASSHEGQKTHEQYF
>NA|TRBV21-1|TRBJ2-1|NA
TGTGCCAGCCGCCCCTCCGGGACTATGAGGGGTTACAATGAGCAGTTCTTC
CASRPSGTMRGYNEQFF
>NA|TRBV6-5|TRBJ2-7|NA
TGTGCCAGCAGTTACCCTAGCGAACGGACCTCCTACGAGCAGTACTTC
CASSYPSERTSYEQYF
>NA|TRBV27|TRBJ1-1|NA
TGTGCCAGCAGTCGCAAAGGGTTGGGTACCATGAACACTGAAGCTTTCTTT
CASSRKGLGTMNTEAFF
>NA|TRBV20-1|TRBJ2-5|NA
TGCAGTGCTAGATCCGGAGAGACCCAGTACTTC
CSARSGETQYF
>TRBD1|TRBV7-9|TRBJ2-1|NA
TGTGCCAGCAGGGGGACAGATTTCTACAATGAGCAGTTCTTC
CASRGTDFYNEQFF
>TRBD2|TRBV25-1|TRBJ2-1|NA
TGTGCCAGCAGTGGGGGACTAGCGGGTTCCAATGAGCAGTTCTTC
CASSGGLAGSNEQFF
>NA|TRBV7-9|TRBJ2-7|NA
TGTGCCAGCAGCTTACTACTTAGCCCCCACGAGCAGTACTTC
CASSLLLSPHEQYF